These 30 T cell receptor beta chains originate from one sample sequenced in a study of cytomegalovirus exposure and HLA in healthy donors (dated by TCRdb to 2017 to 2019). Library construction relied on the immunoSEQ multiplex PCR assay. The multiplex PCR relied on a mix of 60 forward primers for TCR Vbeta segments and 13 reverse primers for TCR Jbeta segments. TCRdb limited this immuneACCESS table to in-frame rearrangements with V and J called. A share of clones is missing; checked studies link under half to unresolved V genes, and the rest is unexplained. Here the sample has about 80,000 clones; approximately 66% occur a single time. The ten largest clones add up to 4% to 4.5% of the sample. Material for sequencing was PBMCs. The source is a male donor in good health and CMV-seropositive.

The chain recombines TRBV7-9 with TRBJ1-2, with D unclear. This CDR3 comprises 16 residues. CDR1 SEHNR and CDR2 FQNEAQ come from the germline V gene (reference sequence). Trimming pared 2 bases from V and 3 bases from J, leaving 16 bases between. CDR3: CASSLSLAGDDYGYTF. DNA of the CDR3: TGTGCCAGCAGCTTATCCCTCGCGGGTGATGACTATGGCTACACCTTC. Based on the CDR3 plus reference TRBV7-9 and TRBJ1-2, the full variable domain is DTGVSQNPRHKITKRGQNVTFRCDPISEHNRLYWYRQTLGQGPEFLTYFQNEAQLEKSRLLSDRFSAERPKGSFSTLEIQRTEQGDSAMYLCASSLSLAGDDYGYTFGSGTRLTVV.

V and J are TRBV7-2 and TRBJ1-1; D is unresolved. With 5 bases removed from V and 2 bases from J, the gap between germline ends came to 12 bases. The CDR3 runs to 14 residues. Germline V gene sequence: CDR1 SGHTA, CDR2 FQGNSA. The CDR3 reads CASSNGRGNTEAFF. CDR3 DNA sequence: TGTGCCAGCAGCAACGGACGGGGAAACACTGAAGCTTTCTTT.

The chain has TRBV6-1 and TRBJ2-7, with D hard to call. Trimming took off 1 base at V and 0 bases at J, with 7 bases between the two ends. The germline CDR1 and CDR2 sequences are MNHNS and SASEGT. The CDR3 consists of 14 residues. For the CDR3, the DNA is TGTGCCAGCAGTGAAGTTTTACTCTCCTACGAGCAGTACTTC. It specifies CASSEVLLSYEQYF.

V gene TRBV5-4 combines with J gene TRBJ1-1; the match to TRBD1 covers 11 bases. After removal of 4 bases from V and 1 base from J, the junction contained 3 bases not matched to a gene. The CDR3 totals 15 residues. CDR1 and CDR2 from the germline V gene are SGHNT and YYREEE (reference sequence). CDR3 nucleotides: TGTGCCAGCAGCGCCGGACAGGGGGCGAACACTGAAGCTTTCTTT. Its translation is CASSAGQGANTEAFF.

The chain links TRBV7-2 to TRBJ2-7, with 8 nucleotides matching TRBD2. Germline trimming cut 2 bases from V and 0 bases from J; bases unmatched to any gene: 9. Germline assignment: CDR1 SGHTA and CDR2 FQGNSA. The CDR3 has 17 amino acids. The CDR3 is CASSLSSGASSSYEQYF. The CDR3 nucleotides are TGTGCCAGCAGCTTAAGTAGCGGGGCTTCTAGCTCCTACGAGCAGTACTTC.

This clone showed up just a few times. V is TRBV5-1 and J is TRBJ2-7; D not certain. CDR3 length: 13 residues. V was clipped by 3 bases and J by 5 bases, with 12 bases between them. Germline V gene lookup returns CDR1 SGHRS and CDR2 YFSETQ. The CDR3 loop reads CASSSNSMDEQYF. DNA for the CDR3: TGCGCCAGCAGCTCTAACTCTATGGACGAGCAGTACTTC.

The J gene is TRBJ2-3, the V gene TRBV5-4, with 7 positions matching TRBD1. The V gene's germline CDR1 is SGHNT and CDR2 YYREEE (reference sequence). This CDR3 is built from 13 residues. The V gene end was trimmed by 5 bases and the J gene end by 1 base; junction bases not matched to a gene: 1. The CDR3 spells CASRGTGTDTQYF. CDR3 DNA sequence: TGTGCCAGCAGGGGGACAGGCACAGATACGCAGTATTTT.

The gene calls are TRBV7-8 and TRBJ2-7; 8 nucleotides agree with TRBD2. Trimming cost V 0 bases and J 7 bases; bases outside gene matches: 11. Germline assignment: CDR1 SGHVS and CDR2 FQNEAQ. CDR3 length equals 16 residues. The CDR3 DNA reads TGTGCCAGCAGCTTAGCGGGGATTAGCGGGGCTAAAGAGCAGTACTTC. This encodes CASSLAGISGAKEQYF.

The rearrangement joins TRBV7-2 to TRBJ1-2; tentative D call: TRBD1 (5 bases). The CDR3 consists of 13 residues. V lost 5 bases to trimming and J lost 8 bases, with 15 bases between them. CDR1 and CDR2 (germline): SGHTA, FQGNSA. CDR3 loop: CASSTRTPYGYTF. Here the CDR3 DNA reads TGTGCCAGCAGCACCCGGACACCCTACGGCTACACCTTC.

V gene TRBV4-1 combines with J gene TRBJ2-1; 7 bases are a match to TRBD1. Unmatched junction bases numbered 11, after V lost 4 bases and J lost 5 bases. The CDR3 consists of 16 residues. Per germline, CDR1 MGHRA and CDR2 YSYEKL. The CDR3, as DNA: TGCGCCAGCAGCCGGACTGACAGGGCTGGGAACAATGAGCAGTTCTTC. This sequence encodes CASSRTDRAGNNEQFF.

The chain joins TRBV2 to TRBJ2-7; D is undetermined. Germline V gene lookup returns CDR1 SNHLY and CDR2 FYNNEI. The CDR3 totals 14 residues. Trimming left V 7 bases short and J 0 bases short, with 13 bases between. Written as DNA, the CDR3 is TGTGCCAGCAATTTCGACTTTAGCTCCTACGAGCAGTACTTC. As protein: CASNFDFSSYEQYF.

A few counts support this clone. The chain employs TRBV14 and TRBJ1-2; 10 nucleotides line up with TRBD1. Germline lookup yields CDR1 SGHDN and CDR2 FVKESK. V lost 3 bases to trimming and J lost 4 bases; unmatched junction nucleotides: 2. This CDR3 comprises 14 residues. DNA for the CDR3: TGTGCCAGCAGCCAGAGACAGGGGGCCTATGGCTACACCTTC. This translates into CASSQRQGAYGYTF. The full variable domain, in which reference TRBV14 and TRBJ1-2 provide the parts outside the CDR3, is EAGVTQFPSHSVIEKGQTVTLRCDPISGHDNLYWYRRVMGKEIKFLLHFVKESKQDESGMPNNRFLAERTGGTYSTLKVQPAELEDSGVYFCASSQRQGAYGYTFGSGTRLTVV.

The chain is built from TRBV19 and TRBJ2-5; the match to TRBD1 covers 7 bases. With V trimmed by 5 bases and J by 1 base, 13 bases remained unmatched. The CDR3 contains 17 residues. Germline CDR1 and CDR2: LNHDA and SQIVND (reference sequence). As DNA, the CDR3 is TGTGCCAGTAGTCTCATACAGGGGAGAGCACTCCAAGAGACCCAGTACTTC. Translating it yields CASSLIQGRALQETQYF.

The genes are TRBV6-1 and TRBJ2-1; 9 positions agree with TRBD2. Germline trimming cut 4 bases from V and 4 bases from J; bases unmatched to any gene: 2. Germline values: CDR1 MNHNS, CDR2 SASEGT. This CDR3 comprises 14 residues. Here the CDR3 reads CASSGAGGYNEQFF. The CDR3 nucleotides are TGTGCCAGCAGTGGTGCGGGAGGGTACAATGAGCAGTTCTTC.

The genes are TRBV28 and TRBJ1-4; a weak D match, TRBD1 (6 bases). The germline CDR1 and CDR2 sequences are MDHEN and SYDVKM. Trimming pared 5 bases from V and 0 bases from J, leaving 13 bases between. The CDR3 is 16 amino acids. CDR3 residues: CASSIVQGATNEKLFF. CDR3 DNA: TGTGCCAGCAGTATAGTACAGGGTGCAACTAATGAAAAACTGTTTTTT.

The chain has TRBV28 and TRBJ1-2, with D unresolved. Germline V gene lookup returns CDR1 MDHEN and CDR2 SYDVKM. CDR3 length: 15 residues. V was clipped by 2 bases and J by 3 bases, with 13 bases between them. This CDR3 is CASSLPQQNYYGYTF. CDR3 DNA: TGTGCCAGCAGTTTACCACAACAGAATTACTATGGCTACACCTTC.

The gene calls are TRBV20-1 and TRBJ2-7, with D unclear. This CDR3 comprises 11 residues. Trimming left V 0 bases short and J 3 bases short, with 3 bases between. In germline, CDR1 is DFQATT, CDR2 SNEGSKA (reference sequence). The CDR3 coding sequence is TGCAGTGCTAGAGAGCGCTACGAGCAGTACTTC. Amino acids: CSARERYEQYF.

V and J are TRBV19 and TRBJ2-2; 8 nucleotides align to TRBD2. The CDR3 runs 14 residues. V gave up 3 bases and J gave up 7 bases; unmatched junction bases: 4. Germline V gene sequence: CDR1 LNHDA, CDR2 SQIVND (reference sequence). CDR3 in amino acids: CASSMREAIGELFF. The CDR3 nucleotides are TGTGCCAGTAGTATGCGGGAGGCGATCGGGGAGCTGTTTTTT.

In DNA, the CDR3 is TGTGCCAGCAGCCTAAGAACCCATAACACTGAAGCTTTCTTT. Protein: CASSLRTHNTEAFF. This sequence joins TRBV27 and TRBJ1-1; D uncertain. V was shortened by 6 bases and J by 2 bases, with 13 bases between the two germline ends. The CDR3 spans 14 residues. Germline V CDR1 and CDR2: MNHEY, SMNVEV (reference sequence).

The rearrangement uses TRBV19 and TRBJ2-3; 14 bases map to TRBD2. Looked up from germline, CDR1 is LNHDA and CDR2 is SQIVND (reference sequence). V was clipped by 3 bases and J by 1 base; unmatched bases: 0. The CDR3 spans 16 residues. CDR3 sequence: CASSMGLAGGTDTQYF. The CDR3 coding sequence is TGTGCCAGTAGTATGGGACTAGCGGGAGGCACAGATACGCAGTATTTT.

CDR3 protein: CASSLRREGLDEQYF. The CDR3 region has the DNA TGTGCCAGCAGCTTAAGGCGGGAGGGCCTCGACGAGCAGTACTTC. The chain couples TRBV13 to TRBJ2-7; 9 bases are a match to TRBD2. Germline CDR1 is PRHDT and CDR2 is FYEKMQ (reference sequence). J was trimmed by 5 bases and V by 2 bases; bases with no gene match: 7. This CDR3 has 15 residues.

This clone came up a few times. The V call is TRBV18, the J call TRBJ2-2, with a possible D match to TRBD1 (5 bases). The CDR3 loop spans 14 amino acids. Trimming pared 5 bases from V and 2 bases from J, leaving 9 bases between. The germline V gene encodes CDR1 KGHSH and CDR2 LQKENI. CDR3 residues: CASSAQGNTGELFF. CDR3 nucleotide sequence: TGTGCCAGCTCAGCCCAGGGAAACACCGGGGAGCTGTTTTTT.

This clone has just a few counts. This sequence joins TRBV6-5 and TRBJ1-5; D is perhaps TRBD1 (5 bases). The CDR3 contains 14 residues. The ends were cut back, 2 bases at V and 3 bases at J, with 8 bases in the middle. The V gene's germline CDR1 is MNHEY and CDR2 SVGAGI. The CDR3 region has the DNA TGTGCCAGCAGTTACGACAGCTTCAATCAGCCCCAGCATTTT. Residues: CASSYDSFNQPQHF.

V gene TRBV5-8 combines with J gene TRBJ1-6; the match to TRBD1 covers 8 bases. The germline gives CDR1 SGHTS, CDR2 YDEGEE. J was trimmed by 6 bases and V by 4 bases; bases with no gene match: 3. The CDR3 is made up of 14 amino acids. The CDR3: CASSPGQGNSPLHF. As DNA, the CDR3 is TGTGCCAGCAGCCCTGGACAGGGTAATTCACCCCTCCACTTT.

The rearrangement uses TRBV6-5 and TRBJ2-7, with 7 bases aligning to TRBD1. Germline V gene lookup returns CDR1 MNHEY and CDR2 SVGAGI. The V and J ends lost 2 bases and 3 bases, in that order; junction bases with no gene match: 10. CDR3 length: 16 residues. The CDR3 sequence is CASSYGRTGADYEQYF. The CDR3 region has the DNA TGTGCCAGCAGTTACGGTCGAACAGGGGCGGACTACGAGCAGTACTTC.

This clone was seen more than once but under ten times. V usage is TRBV5-4 and J usage is TRBJ2-7, with 10 nucleotides matching TRBD1. Germline CDR1 is SGHNT and CDR2 is YYREEE (reference sequence). V was pared by 2 bases and J by 4 bases, with 3 bases of the junction left unmatched. The CDR3 length is 14 residues. The CDR3 here is CASSFGTGVYEQYF. As DNA, the CDR3 is TGTGCCAGCAGCTTCGGGACAGGGGTGTACGAGCAGTACTTC.

The chain combines TRBV4-2 with TRBJ2-6; 8 nucleotides line up with TRBD2. V lost 4 bases and J lost 2; bases outside the gene matches: 1. The CDR3 is 15 amino acids. From germline, CDR1 is LGHNA and CDR2 YNFKEQ. DNA of the CDR3: TGTGCCAGCAGCCCCGGGGGGGCTGGGGCCAACGTCCTGACTTTC. This sequence encodes CASSPGGAGANVLTF.

V is TRBV19 and J is TRBJ2-2; TRBD1 might be the D (6 bases). This CDR3 is built from 15 residues. Germline CDR1 reads LNHDA; CDR2 reads SQIVND (reference sequence). Trimming stripped 5 bases from V and 1 base from J, with 11 bases between. The CDR3 DNA reads as TGTGCCAGTAGTGGCCCGGGACAGAACACCGGGGAGCTGTTTTTT. Encoded protein: CASSGPGQNTGELFF. The whole variable domain, filled in from reference TRBV19 and TRBJ2-2, reads DGGITQSPKYLFRKEGQNVTLSCEQNLNHDAMYWYRQDPGQGLRLIYYSQIVNDFQKGDIAEGYSVSREKKESFPLTVTSAQKNPTAFYLCASSGPGQNTGELFFGEGSRLTVL.

This chain links TRBV19 with TRBJ1-5, with D unclear. The CDR3 loop spans 14 amino acids. The germline V gene has CDR1 LNHDA and CDR2 SQIVND (reference sequence). Trimming shortened V by 7 bases and J by 4 bases, and 14 bases separated the two germline ends. CDR3 loop: CASTPGLLNQPQHF. In DNA, the CDR3 is TGTGCCAGTACCCCGGGTCTGCTTAATCAGCCCCAGCATTTT.

The rearrangement uses TRBV28 and TRBJ1-1; D is perhaps TRBD1 (5 bases). The CDR3 extends over 13 amino acids. V lost 5 bases and J 1 base, leaving 8 bases between the germline ends. CDR1 and CDR2 from the germline V gene are MDHEN and SYDVKM. DNA for the CDR3: TGTGCCAGCAGTCCTAGGGGGAACACTGAAGCTTTCTTT. This sequence encodes CASSPRGNTEAFF.